This TCR beta chain was captured in a study of T cell responses to AZD1222 COVID-19 vaccine (dated by TCRdb to the early 2020s). A note on the overall study: TCR sequencing was performed for more than 230 trial participants, of whom around 200 were given two doses of AZD1222 and around 26 were given two doses of MenACWY control vaccine. Trial participants were enrolled into age subgroups of 18-55, 56-69 and 70-plus years, which contained roughly 140, 27 and 60 TCR-sequenced participants, respectively.

The CDR3 regions of human TCRbeta chains were subjected to immunosequencing. The paper's data handling went like this. Repertoire TCRs were matched against a reference library of SARS-CoV-2-specific TCRs generated with the MIRA antigen-specificity platform. Breadth was defined as the fraction of unique TCRs that were SARS-CoV-2-associated. Depth was defined as the fraction of total T cells that were SARS-CoV-2-associated. Using the MIRA data, each spike-specific TCR was mapped to the spike region that the TCR reacts to and placed in a CD4 or CD8 class. Log10-transformed breadth and depth values were compared by one-way ANOVA with Sidak's multiple comparisons tests. TCRdb stores this immuneACCESS table with in-frame sequences only. Part of the clones is absent; in the studies checked, under half of the shortfall reflects unresolved V genes, and no reason is known for the rest. V, J and clone size derive from that table, while D and trimming were established from the DNA sequence. The sample contains 190,000 or so clones, approximately 93% of them found a single time. The top ten constitute roughly 1% of the sample.

Turning to this clone: Its antigen remains undetermined. Base qualities are not at hand, and no much larger clone is one base apart.

This specimen's time point label, interpreted: about 28 days (+/-7) after the second vaccine dose. AZD1222 recipients whose second dose came at about 4 weeks and those whose second dose came at about 12 weeks were combined into one group, since spike-specific TCR depth and breadth did not differ between the two schedules. The vaccinee samples were drawn from two UK trials, COV001 and COV002, one of which was a single-blind randomized controlled phase 2/3 trial testing AZD1222 (ChAdOx1 nCoV-19) in healthy adults. For TCRbeta chain sequencing, PBMC samples from trial participants were taken at day 0 and at day 28 after the second dose. The trim is 2 bases for V and 6 bases for J, with a gap of 8 bases between the germline ends. CDR1 and CDR2, looked up from the germline V gene (reference sequence), are SEHNR and FQNEAQ. Counted from cysteine to phenylalanine, this CDR3 has 13 amino acids. Only the CDR3 portion is preserved as DNA: 39 bases, with reading frame beginning at the first base.

Overall results and qualifications from the work: Reportedly, close to half of the unique spike-specific TCRs recognized epitopes lying outside the regions that are mutated in the B.1.351 and B.1.1.7 variants. The 56-69-year group was small, and its depth increase did not reach significance, likely because of low power. No day 14 peak-response samples were available, so repertoires were characterized only after the peak T cell response. Conclusions about previously exposed vaccinees are limited because only six or seven AZD1222 recipients were SARS-CoV-2 seropositive at baseline. A significant rise in spike-specific TCR breadth and depth was observed after two AZD1222 doses relative to day 0 and relative to MenACWY recipients. Most participants were white British and females outnumbered males, and the authors suggested that clonal diversity may have been underestimated. Vaccine-associated CD4 TCRs spanned the whole spike protein, with dominant responses in regions 160-218 and 743-854.

The source of this sequence is an adult who received the AZD1222 COVID-19 vaccine. Sequencing used peripheral blood, obtained 28 days after the second AZD1222 dose. The V and J segments used are TRBV7-9 and TRBJ1-5, with the D gene too uncertain to name. The sequence in DNA is TGTGCCAGCAGCTTAAATGGAGGTCAGCCCCAGCATTTT. It encodes CASSLNGGQPQHF. When the CDR3 is completed using the reference TRBV7-9 and TRBJ1-5 genes on either side, the full variable domain is DTGVSQNPRHKITKRGQNVTFRCDPISEHNRLYWYRQTLGQGPEFLTYFQNEAQLEKSRLLSDRFSAERPKGSFSTLEIQRTEQGDSAMYLCASSLNGGQPQHFGDGTRLSIL.